This T cell receptor beta chain was documented in a study of monozygotic twins with inflammatory bowel disease (dated 2019 in TCRdb). Turning to the overall study: A total of approximately 30 monozygotic twin pairs were included in the full study, comprising nine German pairs (four IBD-concordant, five IBD-discordant) and 19 IBD-discordant Danish pairs. Each individual had, on average, about 151 000 unique TCRalpha sequences and 181 000 unique TCRbeta sequences available for analysis. The search for disease-associated traits relied mainly on comparing, within discordant pairs, IBD patients with their genetically identical healthy co-twins.

Libraries came from 5' RACE. For each TCR library, about 4,000 ng of total RNA was used. For each sample, cDNA was synthesized in eight separate reactions using SMARTScribe reverse transcriptase. During cDNA synthesis, template switching was used to introduce unique molecular identifiers that contained a 6-nucleotide sample barcode. Amplification of TCRalpha and TCRbeta cDNA involved two nested PCRs of 16 and 9 cycles, and each PCR was followed by bead purification. Before amplification, the cDNA was treated with uracil DNA-glycosylase and purified using the QIAquick PCR purification kit. The second PCR was the step at which Illumina TruSeq-compatible adapters and sample-specific barcodes were added. TapeStation and Qubit were used to check library quality and concentration, and 4.5 to 5 ng of each library was pooled. Sequencing of the pooled libraries was done on an Illumina HiSeq2500 single-index Rapid Run using custom sequencing primers and 2 x 100 bp reads. Turning to the authors' computational methods: PCR and sequencing errors were corrected by UMI-based consensus assembly using MiGEC version 1.2.6. V(D)J alignment, clonotype assembly and CDR3 extraction were performed with MiXCR version 2.1.1. To normalise gene usage, clonotype sharing and MAIT/NKT TCR abundance, the analysis used the top 1000, 10 000 and 20 000 clonotypes per sample. After downsampling to 27 000 UMIs, diversity was calculated as the inverse Simpson index using the vegan R package. Paired Mann-Whitney U tests were applied to discordant twin pairs, and Benjamini-Hochberg correction was used for multiple testing. TCRdb reprocessed the raw reads; every CDR3 protein sequence is a single record, and DNA is not supplied. Here the V and J calls rest on TCRdb's processing, not on the authors' analysis. This sample's clone table shows approximately 390,000 distinct CDR3 sequences. The ten largest clones take up 2% to 3% of the sample.

From each donor, a 2.5 ml peripheral blood sample was drawn into PAXgene tubes and stored at -80 degrees C. Without T cell sorting, total RNA was isolated from whole blood using the PAXgene blood miRNA kit on an automated QIAcube. Peripheral blood from monozygotic twin pairs concordant or discordant for inflammatory bowel disease was subjected to deep TCRalpha and TCRbeta repertoire profiling with unique molecular barcoding. Smoking habits were recorded for all twin pairs, with individuals classified as current, former or never smokers. Paper-wide results and their limitations: The analysis was unable to tell different T cell subtypes apart. Concordant and discordant twins showed no difference in repertoire similarity, possibly because of limited statistical power. No single strong signal or clonotype linked to IBD turned up in the results, so the idea that one exists was not supported. Because patients were on differing immunosuppressive treatments, the repertoires may have picked up extra background noise and inter-individual variability. IBD patients shared fewer clonotypes with other individuals than healthy twins did, most markedly in patients showing signs of disease activity. IBD patients had lower TCRbeta repertoire diversity, measured by the inverse Simpson index, than their healthy co-twins.

A remark on this clonotype: What antigen it recognizes has not been identified.

The sample taken for sequencing was blood. The sequence derives from a human donor with ulcerative colitis or Crohn's disease, or a healthy co-twin of an affected twin (not recorded which).

The CDR3 has the sequence CASSLGQGAAGYTF. The sequence links TRBV5-6 to TRBJ1-2; checking the TCRdb D call of TRBD1 is not possible without DNA. The CDR3 contains 14 residues, cysteine and phenylalanine counted. Only the protein sequence is given. The germline V gene specifies SGHDT as CDR1 and YYEEEE as CDR2.